This entry lists 7 T cell receptor beta chains sequenced from one sample in a study of a mutant IDH1 vaccine in newly diagnosed glioma. These TCRs' antigens remain unknown. Time point given: week 35, safety follow-up. Every single dose of the vaccine, 300 ug of mutant IDH1 20-mer peptide, came with topical imiquimod. This table comes from immunoSEQ multiplex PCR, and its TCRdb copy is limited to in-frame clones, with some not included. The sample includes around 70,000 clones, around nine tenths of them seen just once. The sequencing used PBMCs, collected from a glioma patient whose treatment included an IDH1 peptide vaccine. The receptor set was obtained from a man aged 25 to 45 with glioma.

CDR3 nucleotides: TGTGCCAGCAAGCCGGCAGGAACTAATGAAAAACTGTTTTTT. Translated, it gives CASKPAGTNEKLFF. The rearrangement links TRBV25-1 to TRBJ1-4; D gene uncertain. CDR1 is MGHDK and CDR2 is SYGVNS in the germline V gene. The CDR3 is 14 residues long. Trimming left V 7 bases short and J 1 base short, with 10 bases between.

The chain uses TRBV5-5 and TRBJ1-1; TRBD1 aligns across 10 bases. In germline, CDR1 is SGHKS, CDR2 YYEKEE (reference sequence). The ends lost 2 bases at V and 2 bases at J; junction bases unmatched: 9. The CDR3 loop spans 17 amino acids. The CDR3 nucleotides are TGTGCCAGCAGCTTCGGGACAGGGGCGGGAGTCAACACTGAAGCTTTCTTT. Its protein product is CASSFGTGAGVNTEAFF.

The chain is built from TRBV2 and TRBJ2-1; D is possibly TRBD1 or TRBD2 (7 bases each). Between the trimmed V and J ends, which lost 8 bases and 4 bases, there was a span of 18 bases. The germline V gene has CDR1 SNHLY and CDR2 FYNNEI. The length of the CDR3 is 15 residues. In DNA, the CDR3 is TGTGCCAGCGGCTCGGGGAGGGGGCCGTACAATGAGCAGTTCTTC. It specifies CASGSGRGPYNEQFF.

This chain uses TRBV11-2 with TRBJ2-1, with 9 bases matching TRBD2. Germline CDR1 and CDR2: SGHAT and FQNNGV. This CDR3 contains 18 residues. Trimming took 5 bases from V and 4 from J; bases not matched to a gene: 15. The CDR3 sequence is CASSKGPSGLAGYNEQFF. The DNA for the CDR3 is TGTGCCAGCAGCAAGGGGCCATCCGGTCTAGCGGGATACAATGAGCAGTTCTTC.

The chain has TRBV7-9 and TRBJ2-5; 8 nucleotides match TRBD1. Germline CDR1 SEHNR, CDR2 FQNEAQ (reference sequence). Trimming took 6 bases from V and 2 from J; bases not matched to a gene: 11. The CDR3 has 16 amino acids. For the CDR3, the DNA is TGTGCCAGCAGTTCGAACAGGGGGACGGAACAAGAGACCCAGTACTTC. Amino acids: CASSSNRGTEQETQYF. The full variable domain, with the rest looked up from reference TRBV7-9 and TRBJ2-5, is DTGVSQNPRHKITKRGQNVTFRCDPISEHNRLYWYRQTLGQGPEFLTYFQNEAQLEKSRLLSDRFSAERPKGSFSTLEIQRTEQGDSAMYLCASSSNRGTEQETQYFGPGTRLLVL.

The chain recombines TRBV7-2 with TRBJ2-1; D is unresolved. Per the germline V gene, CDR1 is SGHTA and CDR2 is FQGNSA. Deletions cut 4 bases from V and 0 bases from J, with 13 bases between. The length of the CDR3 is 16 residues. The CDR3 reads CASSSHGSNSYNEQFF. The CDR3 DNA sequence: TGTGCCAGCAGCTCCCACGGGTCCAACTCCTACAATGAGCAGTTCTTC.

The chain combines TRBV18 with TRBJ1-1; D unresolved. Germline-derived CDR1 and CDR2 are KGHSH and LQKENI. The CDR3 spans 15 residues. V lost 2 bases and J lost 0, with 10 bases in between. The chain's CDR3 is CASSPLRIMNTEAFF. DNA for the CDR3: TGTGCCAGCTCACCATTGAGGATAATGAACACTGAAGCTTTCTTT.